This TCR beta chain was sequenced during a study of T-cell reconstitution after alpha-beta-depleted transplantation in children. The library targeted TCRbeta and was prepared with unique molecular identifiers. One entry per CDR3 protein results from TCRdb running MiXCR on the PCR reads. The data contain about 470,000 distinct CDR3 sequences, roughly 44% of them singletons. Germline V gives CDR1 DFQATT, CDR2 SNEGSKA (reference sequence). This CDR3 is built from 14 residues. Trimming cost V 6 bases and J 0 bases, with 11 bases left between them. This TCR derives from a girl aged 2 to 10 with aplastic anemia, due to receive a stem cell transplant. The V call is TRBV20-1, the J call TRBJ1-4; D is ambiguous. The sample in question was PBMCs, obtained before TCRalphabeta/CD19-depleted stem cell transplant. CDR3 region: CSASRGTTNEKLFF. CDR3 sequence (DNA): TGCAGTGCCAGTCGAGGCACAACTAATGAAAAACTGTTTTTT.